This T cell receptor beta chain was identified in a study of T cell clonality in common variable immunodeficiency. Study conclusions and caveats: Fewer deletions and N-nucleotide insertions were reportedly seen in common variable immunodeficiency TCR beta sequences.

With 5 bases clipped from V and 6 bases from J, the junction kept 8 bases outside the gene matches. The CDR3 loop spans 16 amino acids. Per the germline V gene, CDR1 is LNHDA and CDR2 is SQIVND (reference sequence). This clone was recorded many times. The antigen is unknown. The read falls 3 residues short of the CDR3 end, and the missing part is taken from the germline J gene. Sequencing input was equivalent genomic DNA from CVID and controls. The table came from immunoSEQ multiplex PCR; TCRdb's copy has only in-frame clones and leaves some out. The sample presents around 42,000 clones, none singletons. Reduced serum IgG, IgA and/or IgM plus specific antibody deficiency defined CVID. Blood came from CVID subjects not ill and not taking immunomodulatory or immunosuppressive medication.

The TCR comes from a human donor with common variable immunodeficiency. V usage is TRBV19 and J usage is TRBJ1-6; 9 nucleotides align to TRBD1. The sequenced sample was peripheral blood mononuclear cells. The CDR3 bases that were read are TGTGCCAGTAGTGTGACGACAGGGGGGTTTAATTCACCC. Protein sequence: CASSVTTGGFNSP. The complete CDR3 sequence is CASSVTTGGFNSPLHF.